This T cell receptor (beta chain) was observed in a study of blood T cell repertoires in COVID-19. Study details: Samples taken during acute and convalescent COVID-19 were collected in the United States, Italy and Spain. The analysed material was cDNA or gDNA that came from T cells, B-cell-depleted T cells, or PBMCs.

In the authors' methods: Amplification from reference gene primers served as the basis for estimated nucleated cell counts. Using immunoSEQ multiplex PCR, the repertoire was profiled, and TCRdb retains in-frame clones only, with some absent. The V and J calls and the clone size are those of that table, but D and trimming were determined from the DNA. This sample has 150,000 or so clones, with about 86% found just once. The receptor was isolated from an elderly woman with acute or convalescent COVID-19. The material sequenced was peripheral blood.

The CDR3, as DNA: TGTGCCAGCAGCCTAGGACAGGGGGCGTCCGAGCAGTACTTC. Residues: CASSLGQGASEQYF. The V gene is TRBV7-9, the J gene TRBJ2-7; TRBD1 matches 11 bases. This CDR3 comprises 14 residues. Germline trimming cut 5 bases from V and 6 bases from J; bases unmatched to any gene: 6. Germline CDR1 SEHNR, CDR2 FQNEAQ (reference sequence).